The 28 T cell receptor beta chains reported below all come from one sample, sequenced in a study of cytomegalovirus exposure and HLA in healthy donors. TCRdb keeps only in-frame clones here, not all; method: immunoSEQ multiplex PCR. Counted here are some 290,000 clones, approximately 91% occurring once; the ten biggest clones make up around 0.88%. Sequencing used PBMCs. The receptors derive from a man in his thirties or forties in good health and CMV-seronegative.

The chain has TRBV11-3 and TRBJ2-3; 10 bases match TRBD2. After removal of 5 bases from V and 3 bases from J, the junction contained 8 bases not matched to a gene. From germline, CDR1 is SGHNT and CDR2 YENEEA. There are 16 residues in the CDR3. Written as DNA, the CDR3 is TGTGCCAGCAGCCTTAGCGGGGGGCCCTGGACAGATACGCAGTATTTT. Encoded protein: CASSLSGGPWTDTQYF. The full variable domain, in which reference TRBV11-3 and TRBJ2-3 provide the parts outside the CDR3, is EAGVVQSPRYKIIEKKQPVAFWCNPISGHNTLYWYLQNLGQGPELLIRYENEEAVDDSQLPKDRFSAERLKGVDSTLKIQPAELGDSAVYLCASSLSGGPWTDTQYFGPGTRLTVL.

V gene TRBV11-2 combines with J gene TRBJ1-6; the match to TRBD1 covers 9 bases. The CDR3 runs to 15 residues. V trimming: 5 bases; J trimming: 10 bases; junction bases outside the gene matches: 9. Germline V gene data show CDR1 as SGHAT and CDR2 as FQNNGV. CDR3: CASSPWTGVRSPLHF. In DNA form, the CDR3 reads TGTGCCAGCAGCCCTTGGACAGGGGTAAGGTCACCCCTCCACTTT.

The chain joins TRBV7-8 to TRBJ2-7, with a possible D match to TRBD2 (5 bases). Germline V gene sequence: CDR1 SGHVS, CDR2 FQNEAQ. Trimming pared 0 bases from V and 5 bases from J, leaving 17 bases between. The CDR3 sequence is 16 residues long. The CDR3 is CASSLAEYRGPNEQYF. The CDR3 nucleotides read TGTGCCAGCAGCTTAGCGGAATACCGGGGTCCGAACGAGCAGTACTTC.

J is TRBJ1-3 and V is TRBV7-9, with no clear D. The V and J ends lost 0 bases and 4 bases respectively, with 22 bases between them. Germline values: CDR1 SEHNR, CDR2 FQNEAQ (reference sequence). This CDR3 is built from 19 residues. The CDR3 loop reads CASSLALTRDRLRGNTIYF. The DNA for the CDR3 is TGTGCCAGCAGCTTAGCGCTTACTAGGGATCGATTGCGGGGAAACACCATATATTTT.

The rearrangement uses TRBV7-2 and TRBJ2-5; the D is unclear. V was trimmed by 1 base and J by 5 bases, leaving 11 bases between them. CDR1 is SGHTA, CDR2 FQGNSA, per germline. CDR3 length equals 14 residues. CDR3 residues: CASSLDWQAETQYF. The CDR3 nucleotides are TGTGCCAGCAGCTTAGATTGGCAGGCGGAGACCCAGTACTTC. Looking up the rest from reference TRBV7-2 and TRBJ2-5 gives the full variable domain: GAGVSQSPSNKVTEKGKDVELRCDPISGHTALYWYRQSLGQGLEFLIYFQGNSAPDKSGLPSDRFSAERTGGSVSTLTIQRTQQEDSAVYLCASSLDWQAETQYFGPGTRLLVL.

The rearrangement links TRBV10-3 to TRBJ2-7; 7 nucleotides agree with TRBD2. The germline V gene has CDR1 ENHRY and CDR2 SYGVKD. The V and J ends lost 10 bases and 3 bases, in that order; junction bases with no gene match: 6. The length of the CDR3 is 12 residues. CDR3 residues: CATGGDYYEQYF. CDR3 in DNA: TGTGCCACTGGAGGGGACTACTACGAGCAGTACTTC.

A single count supports this clone. V usage is TRBV27 and J usage is TRBJ2-3; D is undetermined. V dropped 5 bases and J dropped 7 bases, with 7 bases sitting between them. The CDR3 runs to 11 residues. In germline, CDR1 is MNHEY, CDR2 SMNVEV (reference sequence). The CDR3 sequence is CASSLSNTQYF. For the CDR3, the DNA is TGTGCCAGCAGTCTTTCTAATACGCAGTATTTT.

The rearrangement links TRBV5-6 to TRBJ2-7; D ambiguous. The germline V gene has CDR1 SGHDT and CDR2 YYEEEE. The ends were cut back, 2 bases at V and 6 bases at J, with 15 bases in the middle. The CDR3 contains 14 residues. The CDR3 nucleotides read TGTGCCAGCAGCTTCCCCTCTCCTTCGGGCGAGCAGTACTTC. Protein sequence: CASSFPSPSGEQYF.

V is TRBV4-3 and J is TRBJ1-1; possible D gene TRBD1, 5 bases. Deletions cut 2 bases from V and 1 base from J, with 8 bases between. The CDR3 runs 14 residues. Looked up from germline, CDR1 is LGHNA and CDR2 is YSLEER. The CDR3 nucleotides read TGCGCCAGCAGCCAATACAGGCAGAACACTGAAGCTTTCTTT. Translating gives CASSQYRQNTEAFF.

The J gene is TRBJ1-1, the V gene TRBV7-2; D is perhaps TRBD1 (5 bases). Trimming cost V 3 bases and J 2 bases, with 10 bases left between them. The CDR3 loop spans 14 amino acids. CDR1 SGHTA and CDR2 FQGNSA come from the germline V gene. For the CDR3, the DNA is TGTGCCAGCAGCTTGGGACTCTTAAACACTGAAGCTTTCTTT. Residues: CASSLGLLNTEAFF.

This chain links TRBV6-6 with TRBJ2-7; a possible D gene is TRBD2 (6 bases). Germline V lookup: CDR1 MNHNY, CDR2 SVGAGI (reference sequence). Trimming left V 5 bases short and J 0 bases short, with 8 bases between. There are 13 residues in the CDR3. CDR3 region: CASSAGGSYEQYF. CDR3 sequence (DNA): TGTGCCAGCAGTGCCGGGGGCTCCTACGAGCAGTACTTC.

The chain links TRBV6-5 to TRBJ2-7, with D maybe TRBD2 (5 bases). This CDR3 comprises 14 residues. V lost 11 bases to trimming and J lost 2 bases, with 19 bases between them. CDR1 and CDR2 from the germline V gene are MNHEY and SVGAGI. The CDR3 DNA sequence: TGTGCCTCCAGACCCGGTGAGGGAACCTACGAGCAGTACTTC. Protein: CASRPGEGTYEQYF.

For the CDR3, the DNA is TGTGCCAGCAGCTCAGAAAGAGGGGGTTGGAACACTGAAGCTTTCTTT. Translation: CASSSERGGWNTEAFF. The chain uses TRBV7-9 and TRBJ1-1; D might be TRBD1 (6 bases). CDR1 SEHNR and CDR2 FQNEAQ come from the germline V gene (reference sequence). The CDR3 has 16 amino acids. V gave up 4 bases and J gave up 1 base, with 16 bases separating them.

The chain carries TRBV27 and TRBJ2-5, with TRBD1 matching 8 bases. The V segment lost 5 bases and the J segment 1 base; nucleotides outside the gene matches: 9. Per the germline V gene, CDR1 is MNHEY and CDR2 is SMNVEV (reference sequence). The CDR3 covers 16 residues. This chain's CDR3 is CASSAAGTGLQETQYF. CDR3 in DNA: TGTGCCAGCAGTGCGGCCGGGACAGGACTCCAAGAGACCCAGTACTTC.

The genes are TRBV7-2 and TRBJ2-7; 9 nucleotides match TRBD1. The CDR3 loop spans 15 amino acids. Germline-derived CDR1 and CDR2 are SGHTA and FQGNSA. The trim removed 5 bases at V and 0 bases at J, leaving 5 bases unmatched. The CDR3 protein is CASSVGTGSSYEQYF. As DNA, the CDR3 is TGTGCCAGCAGCGTAGGGACAGGGAGCTCCTACGAGCAGTACTTC.

The chain couples TRBV6-1 to TRBJ2-7; TRBD1 might be the D (6 bases). The CDR3 has 14 residues. The V end was cut by 2 bases, the J end by 1 base, with 9 bases between. Germline V gives CDR1 MNHNS, CDR2 SASEGT. CDR3 DNA: TGTGCCAGCAGTGAAATGACAGGTTCCTACGAGCAGTACTTC. Translating gives CASSEMTGSYEQYF.

The rearrangement links TRBV19 to TRBJ2-2, with 10 bases matching TRBD2. Trimming took 3 bases from V and 6 from J; bases not matched to a gene: 7. The germline V gene encodes CDR1 LNHDA and CDR2 SQIVND (reference sequence). CDR3 length equals 16 residues. The CDR3 region is CASSILSGGTAGELFF. CDR3 nucleotide sequence: TGTGCCAGTAGTATTCTTAGCGGGGGGACTGCCGGGGAGCTGTTTTTT.

The genes are TRBV18 and TRBJ2-5, with 7 positions matching TRBD1. V dropped 2 bases and J dropped 1; count of bases not matched to a gene: 25. The CDR3 loop spans 22 amino acids. Germline values: CDR1 KGHSH, CDR2 LQKENI. The CDR3 is CASSPAPPTGTARRTPQETQYF. For the CDR3, the DNA is TGTGCCAGCTCACCAGCCCCCCCGACCGGGACAGCACGAAGGACGCCCCAAGAGACCCAGTACTTC.

The V gene is TRBV6-5, the J gene TRBJ1-2, with 11 nucleotides matching TRBD1. CDR3 length equals 14 residues. The germline gives CDR1 MNHEY, CDR2 SVGAGI. V was clipped by 6 bases and J by 6 bases; unmatched bases: 6. The CDR3 coding sequence is TGTGCCAGCAGCTCCTGGACAGGGGGCGATGGCTACACCTTC. It is translated as CASSSWTGGDGYTF.

The chain recombines TRBV5-1 with TRBJ1-1, with 7 bases that match TRBD1. V lost 3 bases and J lost 4; bases outside the gene matches: 9. The CDR3 is 15 amino acids. The germline CDR1 and CDR2 sequences are SGHRS and YFSETQ. CDR3 DNA: TGCGCCAGCAGCTCAAGGGACAGTTCCGGCACTGAAGCTTTCTTT. The encoded protein is CASSSRDSSGTEAFF.

V and J are TRBV10-2 and TRBJ2-1; 12 bases line up with TRBD2. From germline, CDR1 is WSHSY and CDR2 SAAADI. This CDR3 comprises 18 residues. J gave up 8 bases and V 8 bases, and 19 bases lay outside the gene matches. The CDR3 loop reads CASRDRVRLAGGQDEQFF. The CDR3 DNA sequence: TGCGCCAGCCGGGACAGGGTGCGGCTAGCGGGGGGGCAGGATGAGCAGTTCTTC.

This clone was observed once. The chain uses TRBV5-1 and TRBJ2-2, with D uncertain. The CDR3 spans 14 residues. V shed 0 bases and J shed 7 bases, with 10 bases lying between them. Germline V gene sequence: CDR1 SGHRS, CDR2 YFSETQ. Here the CDR3 reads CASSLAVLRGELFF. The CDR3 DNA reads TGCGCCAGCAGCTTGGCCGTCCTTCGCGGGGAGCTGTTTTTT.

In this sample, this clone turned up once. DNA for the CDR3: TGTGCCTGGAGTGTACGGCACGGGGGGGCTCGGGAGACCCAGTACTTC. Amino acids: CAWSVRHGGARETQYF. The chain uses TRBV30 and TRBJ2-5, with TRBD2 matching 8 bases. The germline gives CDR1 GTSNPN, CDR2 SVGIG (reference sequence). V shed 0 bases and J 5 bases; nucleotides not matched to a gene: 11. The CDR3 is 16 residues long.

CDR3 nucleotide sequence: TGTGCCAGCAGTCCAACCGCAGATCTTGGTTACGATACGCAGTATTTT. Amino acid sequence: CASSPTADLGYDTQYF. This chain links TRBV27 with TRBJ2-3; unclear D gene. The germline V gene encodes CDR1 MNHEY and CDR2 SMNVEV (reference sequence). V was trimmed by 5 bases and J by 6 bases, leaving 21 bases between them. The CDR3 has 16 residues.

This rearrangement joins TRBV5-1 to TRBJ1-6, with 9 bases that match TRBD1. CDR3 length equals 14 residues. After removal of 5 bases from V and 6 bases from J, the junction contained 3 bases not matched to a gene. Germline V gene lookup returns CDR1 SGHRS and CDR2 YFSETQ. As DNA, the CDR3 is TGCGCCAGCAGGAAGGGACAGGGTAATTCACCCCTCCACTTT. Its protein product is CASRKGQGNSPLHF.

CDR3 nucleotides: TGTGCCAGCAGTGGCACAGGGGCAGGGGGCTATAATTCACCCCTCCACTTT. Translated: CASSGTGAGGYNSPLHF. The V gene is TRBV6-1, the J gene TRBJ1-6; TRBD1 agrees at 7 bases. Germline lookup yields CDR1 MNHNS and CDR2 SASEGT. Losses at the gene ends were 4 bases for V and 3 bases for J; bases not matched to a gene: 9. The CDR3 length is 17 residues.

This sequence joins TRBV7-2 and TRBJ2-3; 7 nucleotides match TRBD2. From germline, CDR1 is SGHTA and CDR2 FQGNSA. The CDR3 loop spans 17 amino acids. V lost 3 bases, J lost 5 bases, and 14 bases stayed unmatched. CDR3 sequence (DNA): TGTGCCAGCAGCTTGGCGGGGGTAGCGGCCTACCTAGATACGCAGTATTTT. Encoded protein: CASSLAGVAAYLDTQYF. Based on the CDR3 plus reference TRBV7-2 and TRBJ2-3, the full variable domain is GAGVSQSPSNKVTEKGKDVELRCDPISGHTALYWYRQSLGQGLEFLIYFQGNSAPDKSGLPSDRFSAERTGGSVSTLTIQRTQQEDSAVYLCASSLAGVAAYLDTQYFGPGTRLTVL.

The rearrangement uses TRBV6-5 and TRBJ2-7, with TRBD1 matching over 9 bases. Germline V gene lookup returns CDR1 MNHEY and CDR2 SVGAGI. The CDR3 sequence is 13 residues long. V lost 10 bases to trimming and J lost 3 bases; unmatched junction nucleotides: 7. In DNA, the CDR3 is TGTGCCACCTGGACAGGGGTCGGCTACGAGCAGTACTTC. This gives the protein CATWTGVGYEQYF.